The 14 T cell receptor beta chains below were found in one sample sequenced in a study of OX40 agonist ivuxolimab in advanced cancers. The protocol was immunoSEQ multiplex PCR, while the TCRdb copy is restricted to in-frame clones and leaves out a portion. The table lists roughly 75,000 clones, 80% to 90% of them singletons. Material: CD4+ or CD8+ T cells sorted from blood, obtained in a trial of the OX40 agonist ivuxolimab. Receptor source: an adult with an advanced solid tumor such as melanoma, head and neck, liver or kidney cancer.

The genes are TRBV6-5 and TRBJ1-3, with D unresolved. V gave up 8 bases and J gave up 0 bases, with 11 bases separating them. Germline lookup yields CDR1 MNHEY and CDR2 SVGAGI. The CDR3 sequence is 14 residues long. The CDR3 coding sequence is TGTGCCAGCTCGTTGTCCGGCTCTGGAAACACCATATATTTT. This translates into CASSLSGSGNTIYF.

The chain combines TRBV5-1 with TRBJ1-6; D is possibly TRBD1 (5 bases). The CDR3 totals 15 residues. Trimming took off 5 bases at V and 0 bases at J, with 9 bases between the two ends. Germline V CDR1 and CDR2: SGHRS, YFSETQ. This CDR3 reads CASREGYSYNSPLHF. The CDR3 DNA is TGCGCCAGCAGAGAGGGGTACTCCTATAATTCACCCCTCCACTTT.

V gene TRBV4-2 combines with J gene TRBJ2-5; no clear D. Between the trimmed V and J ends, which lost 1 base and 5 bases, there was a span of 8 bases. Germline V lookup: CDR1 LGHNA, CDR2 YNFKEQ. The CDR3 consists of 13 residues. CDR3 nucleotides: TGTGCCAGCAGCCAAGGAACGTGGGAGACCCAGTACTTC. It is translated as CASSQGTWETQYF.

The rearrangement links TRBV2 to TRBJ2-4; the match to TRBD2 covers 8 bases. This CDR3 has 16 amino acids. The V and J ends lost 5 bases and 9 bases, in that order; junction bases with no gene match: 15. CDR1 SNHLY and CDR2 FYNNEI come from the germline V gene. CDR3: CASSSLVRGGPVIQYF. CDR3 bases: TGTGCCAGCAGTTCCTTGGTACGGGGGGGCCCGGTCATTCAGTACTTC.

The CDR3 sequence is CASSVGVTSTDTQYF. The DNA of the CDR3 is TGTGCCAGCAGCGTGGGTGTTACTAGCACAGATACGCAGTATTTT. V and J are TRBV9 and TRBJ2-3, with D uncertain. CDR1 is SGDLS and CDR2 is YYNGEE in the germline V gene. V gave up 2 bases and J gave up 0 bases, with 10 bases separating them. This CDR3 spans 15 amino acids.

The chain combines TRBV28 with TRBJ2-2; 10 nucleotides align to TRBD1. J lost 7 bases, V lost 6 bases, and 5 bases had no gene match. The germline V gene has CDR1 MDHEN and CDR2 SYDVKM. CDR3 length equals 14 residues. CDR3: CASRTGGIGGELFF. CDR3 nucleotide sequence: TGTGCCAGCAGGACAGGGGGCATTGGCGGGGAGCTGTTTTTT. Full variable domain (outside the CDR3, taken from reference TRBV28 and TRBJ2-2): DVKVTQSSRYLVKRTGEKVFLECVQDMDHENMFWYRQDPGLGLRLIYFSYDVKMKEKGDIPEGYSVSREKKERFSLILESASTNQTSMYLCASRTGGIGGELFFGEGSRLTVL.

The rearrangement links TRBV5-5 to TRBJ1-1; D remains unclear. Germline CDR1 is SGHKS and CDR2 is YYEKEE (reference sequence). CDR3 length: 13 residues. The V gene lost 2 bases and the J gene lost 3 bases, with 8 bases spanning the gap. CDR3 protein: CASSFEPYTEAFF. In nucleotides, the CDR3 is TGTGCCAGCAGCTTTGAGCCGTACACTGAAGCTTTCTTT.

The chain employs TRBV4-1 and TRBJ2-6, with TRBD2 identical over 15 bases. The CDR3 has 19 amino acids. With 1 base clipped from V and 3 bases from J, the junction kept 4 bases outside the gene matches. Germline V gene data show CDR1 as MGHRA and CDR2 as YSYEKL. The CDR3 is CASSQGTSGGAFGANVLTF. DNA of the CDR3: TGCGCCAGCAGCCAAGGGACTAGCGGGGGGGCCTTTGGGGCCAACGTCCTGACTTTC.

V and J are TRBV15 and TRBJ1-5; D perhaps matches TRBD1 (6 bases). Germline V lookup: CDR1 LNHNV, CDR2 YYDKDF (reference sequence). This CDR3 is built from 16 residues. The V end was cut by 5 bases, the J end by 2 bases, with 16 bases between. The CDR3 here is CATSRGGTRGNQPQHF. DNA of the CDR3: TGTGCCACCAGCCGAGGGGGGACGAGAGGCAATCAGCCCCAGCATTTT.

The genes are TRBV7-2 and TRBJ1-4; D might be TRBD1 (6 bases). Per germline, CDR1 SGHTA and CDR2 FQGNSA. There are 17 residues in the CDR3. V shed 2 bases and J shed 6 bases, with 19 bases lying between them. This chain's CDR3 is CASSLMRGWGIHEKLFF. CDR3 nucleotide sequence: TGTGCCAGCAGCTTAATGAGGGGGTGGGGCATACATGAAAAACTGTTTTTT.

This clone was seen a single time. The V call is TRBV6-6, the J call TRBJ2-1; 7 nucleotides agree with TRBD1. This CDR3 is 14 amino acids long. Unmatched junction bases numbered 7, after V lost 6 bases and J lost 5 bases. Germline values: CDR1 MNHNY, CDR2 SVGAGI (reference sequence). In DNA form, the CDR3 reads TGTGCCAGCAGGACAGGGATGAATAACAATGAGCAGTTCTTC. Its translation is CASRTGMNNNEQFF.

The rearrangement uses TRBV7-2 and TRBJ1-2; 7 bases are a match to TRBD1. The V gene end was trimmed by 5 bases and the J gene end by 8 bases; junction bases not matched to a gene: 8. The CDR3 is 13 residues long. The germline V gene encodes CDR1 SGHTA and CDR2 FQGNSA. The DNA of the CDR3 is TGTGCCAGCAGCGCCCACAGGGGAGAAGGCTACACCTTC. Amino acid sequence: CASSAHRGEGYTF.

The genes are TRBV4-2 and TRBJ2-1, with 9 bases lining up with TRBD2. The germline V gene has CDR1 LGHNA and CDR2 YNFKEQ. Trimming took 4 bases from V and 7 from J; bases not matched to a gene: 11. There are 16 residues in the CDR3. The CDR3 DNA reads TGTGCCAGCAGCCCCCTGGGGCGGGGGGGCCGGAATGAGCAGTTCTTC. Translated: CASSPLGRGGRNEQFF.

This clone appeared a few times. V gene TRBV28 combines with J gene TRBJ2-1, with D unresolved. The CDR3 covers 13 residues. Trimming shortened V by 4 bases and J by 7 bases, and 11 bases separated the two germline ends. Germline lookup yields CDR1 MDHEN and CDR2 SYDVKM. The DNA of the CDR3 is TGTGCCAGCAGTTCTTCCTTTAGGAATGAGCAGTTCTTC. Residues: CASSSSFRNEQFF.